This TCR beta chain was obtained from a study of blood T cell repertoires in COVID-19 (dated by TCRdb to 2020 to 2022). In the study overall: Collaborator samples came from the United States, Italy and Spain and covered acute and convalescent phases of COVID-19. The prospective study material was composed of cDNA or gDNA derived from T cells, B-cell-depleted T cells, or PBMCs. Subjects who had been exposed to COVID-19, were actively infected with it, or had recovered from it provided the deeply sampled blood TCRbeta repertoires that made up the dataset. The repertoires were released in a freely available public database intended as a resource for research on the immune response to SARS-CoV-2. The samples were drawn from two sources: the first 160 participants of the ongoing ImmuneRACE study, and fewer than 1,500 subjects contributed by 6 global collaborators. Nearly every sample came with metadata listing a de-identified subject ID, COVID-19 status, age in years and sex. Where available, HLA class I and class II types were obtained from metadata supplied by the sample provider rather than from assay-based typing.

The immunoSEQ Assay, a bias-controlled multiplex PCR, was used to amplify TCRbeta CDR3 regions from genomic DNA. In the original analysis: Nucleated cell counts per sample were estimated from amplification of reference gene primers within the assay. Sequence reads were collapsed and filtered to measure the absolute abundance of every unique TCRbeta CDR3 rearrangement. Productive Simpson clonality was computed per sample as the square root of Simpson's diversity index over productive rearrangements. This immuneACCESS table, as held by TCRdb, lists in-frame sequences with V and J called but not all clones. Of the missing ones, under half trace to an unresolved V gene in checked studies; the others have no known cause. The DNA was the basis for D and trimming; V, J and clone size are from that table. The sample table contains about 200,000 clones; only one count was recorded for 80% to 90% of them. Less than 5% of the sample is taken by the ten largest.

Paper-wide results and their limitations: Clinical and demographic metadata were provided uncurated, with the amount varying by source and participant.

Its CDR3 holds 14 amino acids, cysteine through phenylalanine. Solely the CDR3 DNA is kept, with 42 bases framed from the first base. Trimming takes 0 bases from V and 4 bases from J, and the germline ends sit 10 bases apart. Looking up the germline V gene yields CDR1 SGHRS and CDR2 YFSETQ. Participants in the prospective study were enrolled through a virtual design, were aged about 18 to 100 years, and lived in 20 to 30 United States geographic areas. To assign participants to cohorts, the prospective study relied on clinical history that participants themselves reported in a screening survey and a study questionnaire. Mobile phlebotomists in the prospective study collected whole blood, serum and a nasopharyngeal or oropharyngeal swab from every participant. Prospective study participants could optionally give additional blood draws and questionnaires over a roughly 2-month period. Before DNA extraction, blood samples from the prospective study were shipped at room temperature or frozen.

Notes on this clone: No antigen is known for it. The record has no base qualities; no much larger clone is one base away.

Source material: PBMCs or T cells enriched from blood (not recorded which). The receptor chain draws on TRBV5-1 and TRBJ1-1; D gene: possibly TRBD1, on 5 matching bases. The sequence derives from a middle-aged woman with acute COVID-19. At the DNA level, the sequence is TGCGCCAGCAGCTTGGATCCGGGGGGCACTGAAGCTTTCTTT. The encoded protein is CASSLDPGGTEAFF.